This passage covers 19 T cell receptor beta chains from one sample sequenced in a study of blood T cell repertoires in COVID-19. Some clones are missing from TCRdb's copy, which holds only in-frame ones; the method was immunoSEQ multiplex PCR. The sample lists fewer than 250,000 clones, 70% to 90% occurring once. Source material: peripheral blood. The receptors derive from a middle-aged man with acute or convalescent COVID-19.

This clone came up a few times. This chain links TRBV4-3 with TRBJ2-1; 14 nucleotides match TRBD2. The V gene's germline CDR1 is LGHNA and CDR2 YSLEER. The CDR3 is 15 residues long. Germline trimming cut 3 bases from V and 9 bases from J; bases unmatched to any gene: 4. CDR3 nucleotides: TGCGCCAGCAGCCAGGGGACTAGCGGGAGTACTGAGCAGTTCTTC. This encodes CASSQGTSGSTEQFF.

This chain uses TRBV30 with TRBJ2-7; the D is unclear. CDR1 and CDR2 from the germline V gene are GTSNPN and SVGIG (reference sequence). CDR3 length: 15 amino acids. V was pared by 4 bases and J by 4 bases, with 20 bases between. CDR3 DNA: TGTGCCTGGAATTCCATGGCAGTATTCGGGTACGAGCAGTACTTC. Protein: CAWNSMAVFGYEQYF. The full variable domain, with the rest looked up from reference TRBV30 and TRBJ2-7, is SQTIHQWPATLVQPVGSPLSLECTVEGTSNPNLYWYRQAAGRGLQLLFYSVGIGQISSEVPQNLSASRPQDRQFILSSKKLLLSDSGFYLCAWNSMAVFGYEQYFGPGTRLTVT.

The chain links TRBV6-2 or TRBV6-3 to TRBJ2-7, with TRBD2 matching over 10 bases. Trimming at V came to 5 bases and at J to 1 base, leaving 2 bases not matched to a gene. The germline V gene has CDR1 MNHEY and CDR2 SVGEGT. The CDR3 has 14 amino acids. This CDR3 is CASSLAGVSYEQYF. The CDR3 DNA is TGTGCCAGCAGTCTAGCGGGAGTGTCCTACGAGCAGTACTTC.

CDR3 region: CASIRGHEQYF. CDR3 nucleotides: TGTGCCAGCATCAGGGGGCACGAGCAGTACTTC. The chain combines TRBV27 with TRBJ2-7; 8 nucleotides agree with TRBD1. The germline gives CDR1 MNHEY, CDR2 SMNVEV (reference sequence). CDR3 length: 11 amino acids. J was trimmed by 5 bases and V by 7 bases; bases with no gene match: 1.

This chain joins TRBV7-9 and TRBJ1-1; 7 bases map to TRBD1. J was trimmed by 0 bases and V by 7 bases; bases with no gene match: 5. This CDR3 is built from 14 residues. Germline lookup yields CDR1 SEHNR and CDR2 FQNEAQ (reference sequence). The CDR3 reads CASTGGQMNTEAFF. CDR3 nucleotide sequence: TGTGCCAGCACAGGGGGACAGATGAACACTGAAGCTTTCTTT.

The V call is TRBV9, the J call TRBJ2-6; 11 nucleotides match TRBD1. The CDR3 length is 19 residues. Looked up from germline, CDR1 is SGDLS and CDR2 is YYNGEE. V lost 2 bases, J lost 0 bases, and 7 bases stayed unmatched. The CDR3 nucleotides are TGTGCCAGCAGCGTCCTCCCGGGGACAGGGGGCTCTGGGGCCAACGTCCTGACTTTC. Residues: CASSVLPGTGGSGANVLTF.

This clone was found once. V usage is TRBV7-2 and J usage is TRBJ1-4, with a tentative D call TRBD1 (6 bases). Germline V gene lookup returns CDR1 SGHTA and CDR2 FQGNSA. V was clipped by 1 base and J by 7 bases, with 13 bases between them. There are 15 residues in the CDR3. CDR3 sequence reads: CASSLESGGREKLFF. The DNA of the CDR3 is TGTGCCAGCAGCTTAGAATCTGGGGGCCGTGAAAAACTGTTTTTT.

The CDR3 nucleotides are TGTGCCAGCAGCCCAGGATGTAATGGCCTCTCCTACAATGAGCAGTTCTTC. Amino acid sequence: CASSPGCNGLSYNEQFF. The chain couples TRBV6-7 to TRBJ2-1, with D unclear. TRBV6-7 is an ORF, and what it does is uncertain. This CDR3 has 17 amino acids. V was trimmed by 6 bases and J by 0 bases, leaving 18 bases between them.

The CDR3 loop is CASSDGQGAIGYTF. The CDR3 DNA is TGTGCCAGCAGTGATGGACAGGGGGCGATAGGCTACACCTTC. The rearrangement uses TRBV2 and TRBJ1-2, with 11 bases aligning to TRBD1. This CDR3 is 14 amino acids long. V lost 3 bases to trimming and J lost 8 bases; unmatched junction nucleotides: 5. CDR1 is SNHLY and CDR2 is FYNNEI in the germline V gene.

This sequence joins TRBV13 and TRBJ2-2; D unresolved. CDR1 PRHDT and CDR2 FYEKMQ come from the germline V gene (reference sequence). Trimming pared 5 bases from V and 1 base from J, leaving 14 bases between. The CDR3 runs to 16 residues. The CDR3 here is CASSPTVLLNTGELFF. The CDR3 nucleotides are TGTGCCAGCAGCCCTACTGTGTTACTGAACACCGGGGAGCTGTTTTTT.

The rearrangement uses TRBV7-9 and TRBJ2-7; weak D call: TRBD2 (6 bases). The CDR3 extends over 14 amino acids. The germline CDR1 and CDR2 sequences are SEHNR and FQNEAQ (reference sequence). The V end lost 8 bases, the J end lost 4 bases, and 18 bases lay between the germline ends. The CDR3 is CASGRDFGSYEQYF. In nucleotides, the CDR3 is TGTGCCAGCGGCCGGGACTTCGGGTCGTACGAGCAGTACTTC.

The chain links TRBV30 to TRBJ2-3; D is perhaps TRBD1 (6 bases). The germline V gene has CDR1 GTSNPN and CDR2 SVGIG (reference sequence). Trimming cost V 2 bases and J 2 bases, with 11 bases left between them. The CDR3 extends over 14 amino acids. CDR3 in amino acids: CAWSRTGSTDTQYF. The CDR3 DNA reads TGTGCCTGGAGTCGTACAGGGTCCACAGATACGCAGTATTTT.

V usage is TRBV20-1 and J usage is TRBJ1-1; 8 bases agree with TRBD1. The germline CDR1 and CDR2 sequences are DFQATT and SNEGSKA (reference sequence). The CDR3 has 15 residues. V trimming: 3 bases; J trimming: 6 bases; junction bases outside the gene matches: 12. This CDR3 is CSASFTGQGLAEAFF. In nucleotides, the CDR3 is TGCAGTGCTAGTTTCACCGGACAGGGCCTCGCTGAAGCTTTCTTT.

V gene TRBV27 combines with J gene TRBJ2-1, with TRBD2 matching 15 bases. The junction had 4 bases not matched to a gene; V was cut back by 6 bases and J by 4 bases. Germline CDR1 MNHEY, CDR2 SMNVEV (reference sequence). The CDR3 is made up of 16 amino acids. CDR3 sequence: CASRGGTSGRYNEQFF. CDR3 bases: TGTGCCAGCAGGGGGGGGACTAGCGGGAGGTACAATGAGCAGTTCTTC.

The chain combines TRBV4-1 with TRBJ2-7; a weak D match, TRBD1 (5 bases). Deletions cut 3 bases from V and 0 bases from J, with 9 bases between. This CDR3 contains 14 residues. Per the germline V gene, CDR1 is MGHRA and CDR2 is YSYEKL. CDR3 region: CASSHIDSSYEQYF. CDR3 sequence (DNA): TGCGCCAGCAGCCACATCGACAGCTCCTACGAGCAGTACTTC.

This chain uses TRBV19 with TRBJ2-7; possibly TRBD1 for D (6 bases). The CDR3 runs 15 residues. CDR1 and CDR2 (germline): LNHDA, SQIVND (reference sequence). V was clipped by 0 bases and J by 2 bases, with 11 bases between them. The CDR3 loop is CASSIEARGPYEQYF. The DNA of the CDR3 is TGTGCCAGTAGTATAGAGGCCAGGGGTCCCTACGAGCAGTACTTC.

This chain uses TRBV28 with TRBJ2-7; 9 nucleotides align to TRBD1. V lost 0 bases and J lost 3; bases outside the gene matches: 3. CDR1 and CDR2 from the germline V gene are MDHEN and SYDVKM. The CDR3 length is 15 residues. The CDR3 loop is CASSLWGDRDYEQYF. CDR3 nucleotides: TGTGCCAGCAGTTTATGGGGGGACAGGGACTACGAGCAGTACTTC.

This clone was detected only a few times. The chain employs TRBV12-3 or TRBV12-4 and TRBJ2-1; 8 bases are a match to TRBD2. With V trimmed by 3 bases and J by 11 bases, 6 bases remained unmatched. This CDR3 has 13 amino acids. The CDR3 DNA sequence: TGTGCCAGCAGTTTGGGCGGGAGGTTGAAGCAGTTCTTC. It is translated as CASSLGGRLKQFF.

V and J are TRBV7-8 and TRBJ2-7, with 8 bases aligning to TRBD1. Germline loops: CDR1 SGHVS, CDR2 FQNEAQ. This CDR3 has 14 residues. The J segment lost 4 bases and the V segment lost 5 bases, leaving 7 bases of the junction unmatched. CDR3 sequence: CASSLRDRSYEQYF. CDR3 sequence (DNA): TGTGCCAGCAGCCTCCGGGACAGGAGTTACGAGCAGTACTTC.